Following are 17 T cell receptor beta chains from one sample sequenced in a study of cytomegalovirus exposure and HLA in healthy donors. Primers for the PCR totalled 60 Vbeta and 13 Jbeta. The method was immunoSEQ multiplex PCR; TCRdb's version includes in-frame clones alone and lacks a portion of them. Of about 190,000 clones in the sample, under 80% were seen once. Sequencing was carried out using PBMCs. Receptors were obtained from a man between 25 and 39 years old in good health and CMV-seropositive.

The chain recombines TRBV5-1 with TRBJ1-1; unclear D gene. Per germline, CDR1 SGHRS and CDR2 YFSETQ. CDR3 length: 15 residues. V was trimmed by 1 base and J by 0 bases, leaving 10 bases between them. CDR3 nucleotide sequence: TGCGCCAGCAGCTTGTTGGCGGGTATGAACACTGAAGCTTTCTTT. It yields the protein CASSLLAGMNTEAFF.

The V gene is TRBV5-5, the J gene TRBJ2-2, with D possibly matching TRBD1 (5 bases). There are 15 residues in the CDR3. V lost 4 bases to trimming and J lost 2 bases, with 12 bases between them. Per the germline V gene, CDR1 is SGHKS and CDR2 is YYEKEE (reference sequence). Here the CDR3 DNA reads TGTGCCAGCAGCCCTTCGGACATTAACACCGGGGAGCTGTTTTTT. Residues: CASSPSDINTGELFF. The full variable domain, with the rest looked up from reference TRBV5-5 and TRBJ2-2, is DAGVTQSPTHLIKTRGQQVTLRCSPISGHKSVSWYQQVLGQGPQFIFQYYEKEERGRGNFPDRFSARQFPNYSSELNVNALLLGDSALYLCASSPSDINTGELFFGEGSRLTVL.

The rearrangement joins TRBV5-1 to TRBJ2-1; the match to TRBD2 covers 8 bases. The CDR3 sequence is 15 residues long. The germline V gene encodes CDR1 SGHRS and CDR2 YFSETQ. The V gene end was trimmed by 3 bases and the J gene end by 0 bases; junction bases not matched to a gene: 2. CDR3 in amino acids: CASSSGTSSYNEQFF. For the CDR3, the DNA is TGCGCCAGCAGCTCCGGGACTAGCTCCTACAATGAGCAGTTCTTC.

V and J are TRBV27 and TRBJ1-2, with a tentative D call TRBD1 (6 bases). Germline V lookup: CDR1 MNHEY, CDR2 SMNVEV (reference sequence). V was shortened by 1 base and J by 5 bases, with 20 bases between the two germline ends. The CDR3 loop spans 17 amino acids. For the CDR3, the DNA is TGTGCCAGCAGTTTATATCCTGGGACATCTAATCAATATGGCTACACCTTC. It codes for CASSLYPGTSNQYGYTF.

The chain carries TRBV7-2 and TRBJ2-7; D perhaps matches TRBD1 (7 bases). The V gene lost 5 bases and the J gene lost 4 bases, with 15 bases spanning the gap. The CDR3 extends over 14 amino acids. The germline gives CDR1 SGHTA, CDR2 FQGNSA. CDR3 bases: TGTGCCAGCAGCCCGCAGGGGGGTCCATACGAGCAGTACTTC. It yields the protein CASSPQGGPYEQYF.

This chain joins TRBV27 and TRBJ1-2, with a weak D call TRBD1 (5 bases). CDR1 and CDR2 from the germline V gene are MNHEY and SMNVEV (reference sequence). This CDR3 has 12 residues. Trimming removed 4 bases from V and 7 bases from J, with 10 bases in between. CDR3 residues: CASSSAGFGYTF. The CDR3 DNA is TGTGCCAGCAGTTCAGCAGGGTTTGGCTACACCTTC.

The V call is TRBV10-3, the J call TRBJ2-2, with 14 bases identical to TRBD2. The V gene end was trimmed by 4 bases and the J gene end by 0 bases; junction bases not matched to a gene: 7. The CDR3 is 19 residues long. Per the germline V gene, CDR1 is ENHRY and CDR2 is SYGVKD. This CDR3 is CAISAPPGLAGANTGELFF. The DNA for the CDR3 is TGTGCCATCAGTGCCCCCCCGGGACTAGCGGGAGCGAACACCGGGGAGCTGTTTTTT.

V gene TRBV7-9 combines with J gene TRBJ2-7; TRBD2 matches at 11 bases. J gave up 3 bases and V 0 bases, and 4 bases lay outside the gene matches. The germline V gene has CDR1 SEHNR and CDR2 FQNEAQ (reference sequence). This CDR3 has 16 amino acids. The CDR3 region has the DNA TGTGCCAGCAGCTTAGCTAGCGGGGGGGGAAGCTACGAGCAGTACTTC. Protein product: CASSLASGGGSYEQYF. The variable domain in full, completed from reference TRBV7-9 and TRBJ2-7, reads DTGVSQNPRHKITKRGQNVTFRCDPISEHNRLYWYRQTLGQGPEFLTYFQNEAQLEKSRLLSDRFSAERPKGSFSTLEIQRTEQGDSAMYLCASSLASGGGSYEQYFGPGTRLTVT.

The chain combines TRBV10-3 with TRBJ2-5; D remains ambiguous. The J call may be in error: the DNA end matches TRBJ2-7 better. CDR3 length: 12 residues. The germline CDR1 and CDR2 sequences are ENHRY and SYGVKD. The CDR3 nucleotides read TGTGCCATCAGTGCGGTAACCTACGAGCAGTACTTC. Its translation is CAISAVTYEQYF.

The V and J genes are TRBV11-2 and TRBJ2-7; D remains unclear. V was cut by 5 bases and J by 3 bases, with 5 bases left in between. The CDR3 is 11 residues long. Germline-derived CDR1 and CDR2 are SGHAT and FQNNGV. The CDR3 loop reads CASSSDYEQYF. The CDR3, as DNA: TGTGCCAGCAGCAGCGACTACGAGCAGTACTTC.

The chain is built from TRBV29-1 and TRBJ2-1; 7 nucleotides agree with TRBD1. Germline-derived CDR1 and CDR2 are SQVTM and ANQGSEA. The V and J ends lost 2 bases and 7 bases, in that order; junction bases with no gene match: 8. This CDR3 spans 14 amino acids. The CDR3 protein is CSVEKGRQGNEQFF. Written as DNA, the CDR3 is TGCAGCGTTGAAAAGGGCAGACAGGGAAATGAGCAGTTCTTC.

This clone was recorded once. The chain recombines TRBV5-1 with TRBJ2-3; D may be TRBD1 (7 bases). The V and J ends lost 2 bases and 5 bases respectively, with 27 bases between them. The germline V gene has CDR1 SGHRS and CDR2 YFSETQ. The CDR3 is 19 amino acids. The CDR3, as DNA: TGCGCCAGCAGCTTTGAGAAAGGGACCGCAGGGGGGCCGTTAGATACGCAGTATTTT. Residues: CASSFEKGTAGGPLDTQYF.

This clone occurred a few times. The V call is TRBV28, the J call TRBJ2-7; weak D call: TRBD2 (5 bases). V gave up 5 bases and J gave up 4 bases, with 12 bases separating them. The CDR3 is made up of 13 amino acids. Germline CDR1 and CDR2: MDHEN and SYDVKM. This chain's CDR3 is CASSGPGRYEQYF. The CDR3 DNA reads as TGTGCCAGCAGTGGACCGGGGAGATACGAGCAGTACTTC. Together with reference TRBV28 and TRBJ2-7, the CDR3 gives the full variable domain: DVKVTQSSRYLVKRTGEKVFLECVQDMDHENMFWYRQDPGLGLRLIYFSYDVKMKEKGDIPEGYSVSREKKERFSLILESASTNQTSMYLCASSGPGRYEQYFGPGTRLTVT.

CDR3 loop: CASSPDSPLTDTQYF. The CDR3 DNA is TGTGCCAGCAGCCCGGACTCGCCTCTCACAGATACGCAGTATTTT. The V and J genes are TRBV2 and TRBJ2-3; maybe TRBD2 (5 bases). The V gene's germline CDR1 is SNHLY and CDR2 FYNNEI. V lost 6 bases and J 2 bases, leaving 15 bases between the germline ends. CDR3 length: 15 amino acids.

This clone came up a few times. The chain uses TRBV4-3 and TRBJ2-1; 7 nucleotides agree with TRBD2. CDR1 and CDR2 from the germline V gene are LGHNA and YSLEER. This CDR3 contains 18 residues. The trim removed 0 bases at V and 0 bases at J, leaving 8 bases unmatched. The CDR3 nucleotides read TGCGCCAGCAGCCAAGATTGGGGTAGCGGGCCCTCCTACAATGAGCAGTTCTTC. Amino acids: CASSQDWGSGPSYNEQFF.

The count of this clone is one. The chain uses TRBV16 and TRBJ2-7; TRBD1 matches at 10 bases. This CDR3 is 15 amino acids long. Germline assignment: CDR1 KGHSY and CDR2 FQNENV. V shed 4 bases and J 6 bases; nucleotides not matched to a gene: 9. The CDR3 reads CASSPLGQGTSEQYF. CDR3 nucleotides: TGTGCCAGCAGCCCCTTGGGACAGGGGACCAGCGAGCAGTACTTC.

The CDR3 sequence is CASSQDRDRVTEAFF. CDR3 coding DNA: TGCGCCAGCAGCCAAGATCGGGACAGGGTAACTGAAGCTTTCTTT. The chain employs TRBV4-1 and TRBJ1-1; 9 bases map to TRBD1. The CDR3 spans 15 residues. J gave up 5 bases and V 0 bases, and 4 bases lay outside the gene matches. CDR1 and CDR2 (germline): MGHRA, YSYEKL.